Shown below are 27 T cell receptor beta chains from a single sample sequenced in a study of T cells in Graves' hyperthyroidism and ophthalmopathy. RNA transcripts yielded amplified TCR beta CDR3 regions. HTBI primers were employed in a first-round RT-PCR of the TCR CDR3. Each CDR3 protein is one row after TCRdb ran MiXCR on the multiplex PCR reads. This repertoire shows about 400,000 distinct CDR3 sequences, 14% found once; its top ten account for about 20%. The sequenced material came from blood. These receptors were collected from a woman aged 25 to 39 with Graves' ophthalmopathy.

In its sample, this clonotype was seen many times. The rearrangement uses TRBV20-1 and TRBJ2-3, with 8 bases identical to TRBD1. Germline CDR1 reads DFQATT; CDR2 reads SNEGSKA (reference sequence). The CDR3 totals 14 residues. V shed 6 bases and J 0 bases; nucleotides not matched to a gene: 5. Here the CDR3 DNA reads TGCAGTGCAACCTGGACAGGGAGCACAGATACGCAGTATTTT. It translates to CSATWTGSTDTQYF.

This clonotype appeared many times. This chain uses TRBV27 with TRBJ1-1, with 8 bases aligning to TRBD1. Trimming took 5 bases from V and 0 from J; bases not matched to a gene: 5. The CDR3 is 15 amino acids. The germline CDR1 and CDR2 sequences are MNHEY and SMNVEV (reference sequence). CDR3 residues: CASSRQGTMNTEAFF. The CDR3 DNA is TGTGCCAGCAGTAGACAGGGGACCATGAACACTGAAGCTTTCTTT.

This clonotype was detected ten times or more. DNA of the CDR3: TGTGCCAGCAGCACGGCCCGGGGGGTCACAGATACGCAGTATTTT. This gives the protein CASSTARGVTDTQYF. V and J are TRBV11-2 and TRBJ2-3, with 7 bases identical to TRBD2. The J segment lost 2 bases and the V segment lost 5 bases, leaving 7 bases of the junction unmatched. The CDR3 covers 15 residues. Germline V gene sequence: CDR1 SGHAT, CDR2 FQNNGV.

This clonotype was seen ten or more times. V and J are TRBV6-6 and TRBJ2-5; D unclear. CDR1 and CDR2 from the germline V gene are MNHNY and SVGAGI (reference sequence). The CDR3 loop spans 15 amino acids. V lost 1 base and J lost 3, with 12 bases in between. The CDR3 here is CASSYFFNTKETQYF. The CDR3 DNA reads as TGTGCCAGCAGTTACTTCTTTAACACGAAAGAGACCCAGTACTTC.

This clonotype has ten or more counts. The gene calls are TRBV6-1 and TRBJ2-2, with D tentatively TRBD1 (6 bases). CDR1 and CDR2 (germline): MNHNS, SASEGT. The CDR3 has 15 residues. Trimming stripped 6 bases from V and 6 bases from J, with 17 bases between. DNA for the CDR3: TGTGCCAGCAGGCAGGGGATCGCGGTTGCCGGGGAGCTGTTTTTT. The encoded protein is CASRQGIAVAGELFF.

For this clonotype: A much larger clone lies one base from this, so it may be a read error. The CDR3 coding sequence is TGTGCCAGCAGCCAATCACAGGGGGCCACAGATACGCGGTATTTT. Encoded protein: CASSQSQGATDTRYF. The chain couples TRBV4-2 to TRBJ2-3; 9 positions match TRBD1. CDR1 and CDR2 from the germline V gene are LGHNA and YNFKEQ. The CDR3 extends over 15 amino acids.

As for this clonotype: A much more abundant neighbour one base away suggests this may be a read error. CDR3 region: CSARDPDTGAFF. The CDR3 nucleotides are TGCAGTGCTAGAGATCCGGACACTGGAGCTTTCTTT. The chain is built from TRBV20-1 and TRBJ1-1, with D perhaps matching TRBD1 (5 bases). Germline lookup yields CDR1 DFQATT and CDR2 SNEGSKA (reference sequence). The CDR3 sequence is 12 residues long.

Ten or more counts support this clonotype. The CDR3 loop reads CASSLVQTYAEAFF. The DNA of the CDR3 is TGTGCCAGCAGTTTAGTCCAAACGTACGCTGAAGCTTTCTTT. The chain is built from TRBV28 and TRBJ1-1; no reliable D call. Germline CDR1 MDHEN, CDR2 SYDVKM. The V end lost 2 bases, the J end lost 6 bases, and 13 bases lay between the germline ends. There are 14 residues in the CDR3.

This clonotype was counted many times. The genes are TRBV6-1 and TRBJ1-1; D possibly corresponds to TRBD1 (6 bases). The V and J ends lost 6 bases and 2 bases respectively, with 13 bases between them. This CDR3 is 14 amino acids long. CDR1 and CDR2 from the germline V gene are MNHNS and SASEGT. The CDR3 here is CASSKTGPNTEAFF. The CDR3 DNA reads as TGTGCCAGCAGCAAGACAGGCCCAAACACTGAAGCTTTCTTT.

The sample holds many counts of this clonotype. This chain joins TRBV28 and TRBJ1-2; weak D call: TRBD1 (5 bases). The CDR3 totals 14 residues. Deletions cut 7 bases from V and 8 bases from J, with 20 bases between. From germline, CDR1 is MDHEN and CDR2 SYDVKM. The CDR3 nucleotides are TGTGCCAGCATGGATAGTCCCGGGACGAGGGGCTACACCTTC. It codes for CASMDSPGTRGYTF.

The sample holds a few counts of this clonotype. The CDR3 sequence: CASSQVARGLQGYTF. As DNA, the CDR3 is TGTGCCAGCAGCCAGGTAGCCAGGGGGCTTCAAGGCTACACCTTC. V is TRBV14 and J is TRBJ1-2, with TRBD1 identical over 8 bases. The J segment lost 8 bases and the V segment lost 3 bases, leaving 11 bases of the junction unmatched. CDR1 is SGHDN, CDR2 FVKESK, per germline. The CDR3 has 15 amino acids.

This clonotype was detected ten times or more. The gene calls are TRBV7-3 and TRBJ2-7, with 9 bases fitting TRBD2. Germline CDR1 is SGHTA and CDR2 is FQGTGA. The CDR3 is made up of 19 amino acids. The V and J ends lost 0 bases and 1 base, in that order; junction bases with no gene match: 13. As DNA, the CDR3 is TGTGCCAGCAGCTTAACGGGCAGGGTCAGCGGGGGGAGGTCCTACGAGCAGTACTTC. Translating gives CASSLTGRVSGGRSYEQYF.

This clonotype was observed at least ten times. This sequence joins TRBV24-1 and TRBJ1-1; TRBD1 is a possible D gene (5 bases). Trimming took off 4 bases at V and 11 bases at J, with 16 bases between the two ends. Germline V CDR1 and CDR2: KGHDR, SFDVKD. This CDR3 region has 13 residues. The CDR3, as DNA: TGTGCCACCAGTGACTTACTTTACAAGGGGGCTTTCTTT. Translation gives CATSDLLYKGAFF.

This clonotype was recorded at least ten times. The chain joins TRBV11-3 to TRBJ1-1; D remains ambiguous. The CDR3 consists of 12 residues. Germline values: CDR1 SGHNT, CDR2 YENEEA. V was clipped by 5 bases and J by 10 bases, with 14 bases between them. In DNA form, the CDR3 reads TGTGCCAGCAGCATTGGACCGCTGGCAGCTTTCTTT. It specifies CASSIGPLAAFF.

The chain carries TRBV7-3 and TRBJ2-3; 7 bases agree with TRBD1. The ends lost 5 bases at V and 3 bases at J; junction bases unmatched: 8. The CDR3 has 15 amino acids. Germline-derived CDR1 and CDR2 are SGHTA and FQGTGA. The CDR3 protein is CASSIGGSVTDTQYF. Here the CDR3 DNA reads TGTGCCAGCAGCATAGGGGGCTCGGTTACAGATACGCAGTATTTT.

There are many counts of this clonotype. The V gene is TRBV7-3, the J gene TRBJ2-3; 7 bases line up with TRBD2. Germline values: CDR1 SGHTA, CDR2 FQGTGA. The CDR3 length is 17 residues. V lost 5 bases and J lost 1; bases outside the gene matches: 12. CDR3 nucleotides: TGTGCCAGCAGCCTAGGCATGGGGGGGGACCGCACAGATACGCAGTATTTT. Translated: CASSLGMGGDRTDTQYF.

This clonotype was counted at least ten times. The chain uses TRBV10-3 and TRBJ1-4; 11 bases map to TRBD1. The V and J ends lost 2 bases and 8 bases, in that order; junction bases with no gene match: 4. Germline V lookup: CDR1 ENHRY, CDR2 SYGVKD. The CDR3 spans 15 residues. The CDR3 spells CAISEGQGAGEKLFF. The CDR3 region has the DNA TGTGCCATCAGTGAGGGACAGGGGGCCGGGGAAAAACTGTTTTTT.

The chain has TRBV7-2 and TRBJ1-6; no reliable D call. Germline CDR1 SGHTA, CDR2 FQGNSA. The CDR3 runs to 13 residues. V dropped 5 bases and J dropped 8 bases, with 10 bases sitting between them. The CDR3 protein is CASSPNQDSPLHF. DNA of the CDR3: TGTGCCAGCAGCCCCAACCAGGATTCACCCCTCCACTTT.

Only a few counts were recorded for this clonotype. The V call is TRBV24-1, the J call TRBJ2-1; TRBD2 matches at 11 bases. V shed 4 bases and J 1 base; nucleotides not matched to a gene: 2. Looked up from germline, CDR1 is KGHDR and CDR2 is SFDVKD. CDR3 length equals 16 residues. The DNA of the CDR3 is TGTGCCACCAGTGACCGACTAGCGGGATCCTACAATGAGCAGTTCTTC. This gives the protein CATSDRLAGSYNEQFF.

This clonotype was recorded a few times. The junction departs from germline at one end; a sequencing error may be responsible. The chain links TRBV7-7 to TRBJ2-5, with D possibly being TRBD1 or TRBD2 (5 bases each). The CDR3 extends over 13 amino acids. Per the germline V gene, CDR1 is SSHAT and CDR2 is FNYEAQ (reference sequence). The CDR3 DNA follows: TGTGCTAGCAGCTCAAGGGGAGAAGAGACCCAGTACTTC. Protein sequence: CASSSRGEETQYF.

A few counts support this clonotype. The genes are TRBV4-1 and TRBJ2-7; tentatively, D is TRBD2 (7 bases). CDR1 and CDR2 (germline): MGHRA, YSYEKL. The V gene lost 2 bases and the J gene lost 2 bases, with 19 bases spanning the gap. The CDR3 totals 17 residues. Here the CDR3 reads CASSQHPFRGAAYEQYF. The DNA of the CDR3 is TGCGCCAGCAGCCAACACCCCTTTCGGGGGGCCGCCTACGAGCAGTACTTC.

CDR3 loop: CSVEGVEKLFF. The CDR3 DNA sequence: TGCAGCGTTGAGGGGGTCGAAAAACTGTTTTTT. This chain connects TRBV29-1 to TRBJ1-4; possible D gene TRBD1, 5 bases. CDR3 length: 11 amino acids. Germline loops: CDR1 SQVTM, CDR2 ANQGSEA. V was pared by 3 bases and J by 8 bases, with 7 bases between.

This clonotype was counted many times. The chain is built from TRBV11-3 and TRBJ1-1, with unresolved D. Germline V CDR1 and CDR2: SGHNT, YENEEA. The germline V and J ends were trimmed by 1 base and 0 bases, with 6 bases remaining between them. This CDR3 is 14 amino acids long. This CDR3 is CASSLGDMNTEAFF. The CDR3, as DNA: TGTGCCAGCAGCTTAGGAGATATGAACACTGAAGCTTTCTTT.

This clonotype was seen a handful of times. V is TRBV6-2 or TRBV6-3 and J is TRBJ1-5; D gene ambiguous. The V and J ends lost 2 bases and 7 bases respectively, with 18 bases between them. This CDR3 spans 16 amino acids. Germline loops: CDR1 MNHEY, CDR2 SVGEGT. The CDR3 spells CASSYTPGREGQPQHF. DNA for the CDR3: TGTGCCAGCAGTTACACCCCAGGCAGAGAAGGACAGCCCCAGCATTTT.

The genes are TRBV28 and TRBJ2-1; perhaps TRBD1 as D (6 bases). Germline CDR1 reads MDHEN; CDR2 reads SYDVKM. This CDR3 comprises 12 residues. V gave up 7 bases and J gave up 10 bases, with 14 bases separating them. The CDR3 bases are TGTGCCAGCACCTCAGGGGTAGGGGAGCAGTTCTTC. It encodes CASTSGVGEQFF. Looking up the rest from reference TRBV28 and TRBJ2-1 gives the full variable domain: DVKVTQSSRYLVKRTGEKVFLECVQDMDHENMFWYRQDPGLGLRLIYFSYDVKMKEKGDIPEGYSVSREKKERFSLILESASTNQTSMYLCASTSGVGEQFFGPGTRLTVL.

This clonotype was found many times. V gene TRBV28 combines with J gene TRBJ2-7; perhaps TRBD1 as D (6 bases). The CDR3 totals 14 residues. Germline V gene lookup returns CDR1 MDHEN and CDR2 SYDVKM. V was cut by 6 bases and J by 3 bases, with 15 bases left in between. The CDR3 DNA is TGTGCCAGCAGCCAGCAGGGGCTATACTACGAGCAGTACTTC. Translation gives CASSQQGLYYEQYF. Full variable domain (remainder filled in from reference TRBV28 and TRBJ2-7): DVKVTQSSRYLVKRTGEKVFLECVQDMDHENMFWYRQDPGLGLRLIYFSYDVKMKEKGDIPEGYSVSREKKERFSLILESASTNQTSMYLCASSQQGLYYEQYFGPGTRLTVT.

This clonotype occurred many times. DNA of the CDR3: TGTGCCAGCAGTTTCCTAAGGCAGGGATACGAGACCCAGTACTTC. Its translation: CASSFLRQGYETQYF. The gene calls are TRBV27 and TRBJ2-5, with D possibly being TRBD1 (5 bases). The germline gives CDR1 MNHEY, CDR2 SMNVEV (reference sequence). V was cut by 3 bases and J by 5 bases, with 16 bases left in between. This CDR3 comprises 15 residues.